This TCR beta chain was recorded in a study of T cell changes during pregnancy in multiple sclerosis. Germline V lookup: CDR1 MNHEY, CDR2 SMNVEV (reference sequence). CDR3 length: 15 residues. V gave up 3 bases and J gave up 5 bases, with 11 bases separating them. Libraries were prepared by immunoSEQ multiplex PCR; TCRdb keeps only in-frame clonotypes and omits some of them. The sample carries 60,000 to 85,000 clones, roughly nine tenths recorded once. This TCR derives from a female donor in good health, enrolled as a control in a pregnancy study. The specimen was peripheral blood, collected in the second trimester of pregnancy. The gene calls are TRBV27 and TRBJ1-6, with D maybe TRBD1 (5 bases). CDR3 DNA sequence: TGTGCCAGCAGTTTGGAGGGGCTGAATAATTCACCCCTCCACTTT. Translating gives CASSLEGLNNSPLHF.